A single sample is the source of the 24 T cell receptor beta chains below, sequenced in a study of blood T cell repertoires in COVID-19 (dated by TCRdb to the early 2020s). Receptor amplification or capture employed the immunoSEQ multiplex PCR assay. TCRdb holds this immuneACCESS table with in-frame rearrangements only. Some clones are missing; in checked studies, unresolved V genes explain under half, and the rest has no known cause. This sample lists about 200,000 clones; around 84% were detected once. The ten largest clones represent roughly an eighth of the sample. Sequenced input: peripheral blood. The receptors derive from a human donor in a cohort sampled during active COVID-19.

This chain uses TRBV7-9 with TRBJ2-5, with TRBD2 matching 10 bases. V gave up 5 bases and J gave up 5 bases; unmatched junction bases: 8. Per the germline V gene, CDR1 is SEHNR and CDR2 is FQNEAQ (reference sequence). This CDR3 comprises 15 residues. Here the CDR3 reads CASSKGLASAETQYF. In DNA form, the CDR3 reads TGTGCCAGCAGCAAGGGACTAGCGTCTGCGGAGACCCAGTACTTC.

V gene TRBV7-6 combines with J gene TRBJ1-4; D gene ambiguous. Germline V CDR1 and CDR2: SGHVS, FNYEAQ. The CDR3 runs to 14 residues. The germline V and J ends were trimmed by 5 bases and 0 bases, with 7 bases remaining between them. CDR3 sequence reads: CASSRRTTNEKLFF. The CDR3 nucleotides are TGTGCCAGCAGCCGGAGGACAACTAATGAAAAACTGTTTTTT. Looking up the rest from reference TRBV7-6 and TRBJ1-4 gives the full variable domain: GAGVSQSPRYKVTKRGQDVALRCDPISGHVSLYWYRQALGQGPEFLTYFNYEAQQDKSGLPNDRFSAERPEGSISTLTIQRTEQRDSAMYRCASSRRTTNEKLFFGSGTQLSVL.

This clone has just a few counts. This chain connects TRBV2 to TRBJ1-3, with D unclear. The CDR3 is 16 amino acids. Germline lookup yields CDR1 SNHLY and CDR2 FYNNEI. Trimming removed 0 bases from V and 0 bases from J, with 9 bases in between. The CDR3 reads CASSEARRISGNTIYF. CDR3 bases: TGTGCCAGCAGTGAAGCGCGGCGTATCTCTGGAAACACCATATATTTT. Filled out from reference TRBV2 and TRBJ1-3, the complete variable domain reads EPEVTQTPSHQVTQMGQEVILRCVPISNHLYFYWYRQILGQKVEFLVSFYNNEISEKSEIFDDQFSVERPDGSNFTLKIRSTKLEDSAMYFCASSEARRISGNTIYFGEGSWLTVV.

CDR3 bases: TGCGCCAGCAGCGTCGGGACAGACTACGAGCAGTACTTC. Residues: CASSVGTDYEQYF. The rearrangement links TRBV5-1 to TRBJ2-7, with 7 bases that match TRBD1. The CDR3 is made up of 13 amino acids. The germline CDR1 and CDR2 sequences are SGHRS and YFSETQ. After removal of 4 bases from V and 3 bases from J, the junction contained 4 bases not matched to a gene. Combining the CDR3 with reference TRBV5-1 and TRBJ2-7 gives the whole variable domain KAGVTQTPRYLIKTRGQQVTLSCSPISGHRSVSWYQQTPGQGLQFLFEYFSETQRNKGNFPGRFSGRQFSNSRSEMNVSTLELGDSALYLCASSVGTDYEQYFGPGTRLTVT.

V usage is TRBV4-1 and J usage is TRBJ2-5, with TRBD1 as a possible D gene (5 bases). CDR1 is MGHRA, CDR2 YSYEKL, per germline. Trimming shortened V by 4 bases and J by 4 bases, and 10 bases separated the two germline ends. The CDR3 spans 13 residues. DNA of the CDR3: TGCGCCAGCAGCCTAGCTAGGGGAGAGACCCAGTACTTC. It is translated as CASSLARGETQYF.

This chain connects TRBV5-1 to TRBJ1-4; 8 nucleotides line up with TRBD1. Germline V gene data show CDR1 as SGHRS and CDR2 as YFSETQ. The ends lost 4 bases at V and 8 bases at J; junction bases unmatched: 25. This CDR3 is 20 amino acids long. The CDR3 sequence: CASSRLQGVERLEGWEKLFF. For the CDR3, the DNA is TGCGCCAGCAGCCGGTTACAGGGGGTGGAACGATTGGAAGGGTGGGAAAAACTGTTTTTT. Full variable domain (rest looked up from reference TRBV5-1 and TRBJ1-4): KAGVTQTPRYLIKTRGQQVTLSCSPISGHRSVSWYQQTPGQGLQFLFEYFSETQRNKGNFPGRFSGRQFSNSRSEMNVSTLELGDSALYLCASSRLQGVERLEGWEKLFFGSGTQLSVL.

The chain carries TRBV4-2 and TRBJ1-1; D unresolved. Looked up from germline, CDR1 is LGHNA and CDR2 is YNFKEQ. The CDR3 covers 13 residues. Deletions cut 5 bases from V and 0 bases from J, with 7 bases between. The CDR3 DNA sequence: TGTGCCAGCAGCTCCCAGATGAACACTGAAGCTTTCTTT. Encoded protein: CASSSQMNTEAFF.

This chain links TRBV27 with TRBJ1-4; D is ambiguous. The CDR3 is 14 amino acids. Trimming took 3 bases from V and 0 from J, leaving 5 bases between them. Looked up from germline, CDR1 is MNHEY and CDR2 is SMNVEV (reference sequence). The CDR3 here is CASSFLATNEKLFF. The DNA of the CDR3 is TGTGCCAGCAGTTTCCTAGCAACTAATGAAAAACTGTTTTTT.

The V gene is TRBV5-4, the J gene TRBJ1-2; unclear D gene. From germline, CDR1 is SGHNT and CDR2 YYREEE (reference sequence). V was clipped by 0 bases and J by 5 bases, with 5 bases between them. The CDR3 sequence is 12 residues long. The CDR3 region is CASSLAGYGYTF. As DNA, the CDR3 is TGTGCCAGCAGCTTGGCGGGGTATGGCTACACCTTC. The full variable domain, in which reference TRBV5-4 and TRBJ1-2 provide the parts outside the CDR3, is ETGVTQSPTHLIKTRGQQVTLRCSSQSGHNTVSWYQQALGQGPQFIFQYYREEENGRGNFPPRFSGLQFPNYSSELNVNALELDDSALYLCASSLAGYGYTFGSGTRLTVV.

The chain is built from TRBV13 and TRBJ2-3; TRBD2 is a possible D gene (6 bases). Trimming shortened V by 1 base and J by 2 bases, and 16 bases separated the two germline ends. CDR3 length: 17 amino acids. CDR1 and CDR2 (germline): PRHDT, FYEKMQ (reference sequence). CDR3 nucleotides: TGTGCCAGCAGCTTAGATTTAACTAGCCGGTACACAGATACGCAGTATTTT. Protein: CASSLDLTSRYTDTQYF.

The CDR3 loop reads CANKRGGSSYNEQFF. CDR3 DNA sequence: TGTGCCAATAAACGGGGGGGCAGCTCCTACAATGAGCAGTTCTTC. This sequence joins TRBV2 and TRBJ2-1, with TRBD2 matching 8 bases. The CDR3 has 15 amino acids. The junction had 8 bases not matched to a gene; V was cut back by 10 bases and J by 0 bases. Germline V CDR1 and CDR2: SNHLY, FYNNEI.

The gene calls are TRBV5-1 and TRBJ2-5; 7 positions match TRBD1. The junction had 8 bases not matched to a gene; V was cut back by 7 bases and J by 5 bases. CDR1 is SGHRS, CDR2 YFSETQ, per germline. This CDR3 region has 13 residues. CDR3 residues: CASGQGVRETQYF. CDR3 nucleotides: TGCGCCAGCGGGCAGGGGGTCCGGGAGACCCAGTACTTC. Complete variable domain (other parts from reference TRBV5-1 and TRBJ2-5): KAGVTQTPRYLIKTRGQQVTLSCSPISGHRSVSWYQQTPGQGLQFLFEYFSETQRNKGNFPGRFSGRQFSNSRSEMNVSTLELGDSALYLCASGQGVRETQYFGPGTRLLVL.

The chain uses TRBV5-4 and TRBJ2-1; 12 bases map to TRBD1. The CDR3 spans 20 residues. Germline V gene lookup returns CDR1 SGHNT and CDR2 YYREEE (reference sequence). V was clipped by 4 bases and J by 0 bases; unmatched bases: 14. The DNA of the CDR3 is TGTGCCAGCAGCCCTGGGACAGGGGGCCTCGGGGGGGTCTCCTACAATGAGCAGTTCTTC. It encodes CASSPGTGGLGGVSYNEQFF. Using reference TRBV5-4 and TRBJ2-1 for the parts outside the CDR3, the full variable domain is ETGVTQSPTHLIKTRGQQVTLRCSSQSGHNTVSWYQQALGQGPQFIFQYYREEENGRGNFPPRFSGLQFPNYSSELNVNALELDDSALYLCASSPGTGGLGGVSYNEQFFGPGTRLTVL.

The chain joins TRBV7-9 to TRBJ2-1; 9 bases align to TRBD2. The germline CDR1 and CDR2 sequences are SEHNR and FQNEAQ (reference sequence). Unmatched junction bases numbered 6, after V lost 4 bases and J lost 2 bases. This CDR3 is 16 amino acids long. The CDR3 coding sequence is TGTGCCAGCAGCTACCAGGGACTAGCCGCCTACAATGAGCAGTTCTTC. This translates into CASSYQGLAAYNEQFF.

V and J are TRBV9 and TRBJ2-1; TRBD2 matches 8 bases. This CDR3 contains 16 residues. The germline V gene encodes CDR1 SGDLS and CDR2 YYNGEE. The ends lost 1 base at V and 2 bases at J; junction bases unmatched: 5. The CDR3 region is CASSVNSGNTYNEQFF. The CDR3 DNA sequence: TGTGCCAGCAGCGTAAATAGCGGGAACACCTACAATGAGCAGTTCTTC.

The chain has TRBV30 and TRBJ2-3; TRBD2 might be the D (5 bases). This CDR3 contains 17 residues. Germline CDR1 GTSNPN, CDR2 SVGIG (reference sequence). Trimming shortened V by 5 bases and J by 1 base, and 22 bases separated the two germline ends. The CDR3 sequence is CAWGRWASVSGTDTQYF. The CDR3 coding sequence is TGTGCCTGGGGACGGTGGGCCAGTGTTAGCGGCACAGATACGCAGTATTTT.

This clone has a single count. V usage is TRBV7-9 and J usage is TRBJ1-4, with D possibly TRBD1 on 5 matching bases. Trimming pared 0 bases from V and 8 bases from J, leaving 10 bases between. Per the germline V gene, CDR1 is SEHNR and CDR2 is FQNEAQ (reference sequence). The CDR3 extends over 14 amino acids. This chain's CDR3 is CASSLAGGEEKLFF. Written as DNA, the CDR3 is TGTGCCAGCAGCTTAGCCGGGGGTGAAGAAAAACTGTTTTTT.

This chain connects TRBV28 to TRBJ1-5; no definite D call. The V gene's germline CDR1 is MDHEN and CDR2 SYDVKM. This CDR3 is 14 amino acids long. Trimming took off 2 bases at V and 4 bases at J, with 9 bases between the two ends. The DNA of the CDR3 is TGTGCCAGCAGTTTAGTCCAGGTAAATCAGCCCCAGCATTTT. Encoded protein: CASSLVQVNQPQHF.

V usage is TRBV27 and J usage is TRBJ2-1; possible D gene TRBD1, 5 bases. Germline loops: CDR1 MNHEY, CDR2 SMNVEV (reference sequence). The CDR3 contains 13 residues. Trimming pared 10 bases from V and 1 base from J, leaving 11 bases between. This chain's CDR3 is CATARGSYNEQFF. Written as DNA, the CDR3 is TGTGCCACCGCAAGGGGTTCCTACAATGAGCAGTTCTTC.

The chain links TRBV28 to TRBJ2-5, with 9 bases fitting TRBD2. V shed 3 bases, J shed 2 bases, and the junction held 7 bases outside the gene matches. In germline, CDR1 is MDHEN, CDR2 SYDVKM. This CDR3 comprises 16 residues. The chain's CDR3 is CASSFRAGGPQETQYF. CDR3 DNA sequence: TGTGCCAGCAGTTTTCGGGCGGGAGGGCCTCAAGAGACCCAGTACTTC.

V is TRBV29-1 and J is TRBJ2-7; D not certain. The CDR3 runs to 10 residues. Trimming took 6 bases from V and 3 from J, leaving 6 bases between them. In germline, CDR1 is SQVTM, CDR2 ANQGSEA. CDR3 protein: CSVADYEQYF. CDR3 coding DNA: TGCAGCGTCGCAGACTACGAGCAGTACTTC.

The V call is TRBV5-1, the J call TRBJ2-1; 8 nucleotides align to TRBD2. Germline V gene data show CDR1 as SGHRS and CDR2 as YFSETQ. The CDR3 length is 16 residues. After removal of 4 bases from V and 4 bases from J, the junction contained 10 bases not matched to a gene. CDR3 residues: CASSPNWPSGYNEQFF. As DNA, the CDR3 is TGCGCCAGCAGCCCGAACTGGCCTAGCGGGTACAATGAGCAGTTCTTC.

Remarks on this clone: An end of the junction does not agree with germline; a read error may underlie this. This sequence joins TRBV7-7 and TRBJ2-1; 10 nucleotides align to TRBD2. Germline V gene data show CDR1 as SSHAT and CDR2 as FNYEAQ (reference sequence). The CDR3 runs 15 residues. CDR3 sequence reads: CASSLIAGGGGEQFF. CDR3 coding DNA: TGTGCTAGCAGCTTAATAGCGGGAGGCGGGGGGGAGCAGTTCTTC. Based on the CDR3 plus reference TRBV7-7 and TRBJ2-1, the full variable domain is GAGVSQSPRYKVTKRGQDVTLRCDPISSHATLYWYQQALGQGPEFLTYFNYEAQPDKSGLPSDRFSAERPEGSISTLTIQRTEQRDSAMYRCASSLIAGGGGEQFFGPGTRLTVL.

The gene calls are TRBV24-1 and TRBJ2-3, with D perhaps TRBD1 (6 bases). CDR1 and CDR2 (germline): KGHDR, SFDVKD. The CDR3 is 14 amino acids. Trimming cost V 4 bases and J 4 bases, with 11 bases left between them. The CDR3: CATSDRTVPDTQYF. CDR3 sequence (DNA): TGTGCCACCAGTGACAGGACAGTTCCAGATACGCAGTATTTT.